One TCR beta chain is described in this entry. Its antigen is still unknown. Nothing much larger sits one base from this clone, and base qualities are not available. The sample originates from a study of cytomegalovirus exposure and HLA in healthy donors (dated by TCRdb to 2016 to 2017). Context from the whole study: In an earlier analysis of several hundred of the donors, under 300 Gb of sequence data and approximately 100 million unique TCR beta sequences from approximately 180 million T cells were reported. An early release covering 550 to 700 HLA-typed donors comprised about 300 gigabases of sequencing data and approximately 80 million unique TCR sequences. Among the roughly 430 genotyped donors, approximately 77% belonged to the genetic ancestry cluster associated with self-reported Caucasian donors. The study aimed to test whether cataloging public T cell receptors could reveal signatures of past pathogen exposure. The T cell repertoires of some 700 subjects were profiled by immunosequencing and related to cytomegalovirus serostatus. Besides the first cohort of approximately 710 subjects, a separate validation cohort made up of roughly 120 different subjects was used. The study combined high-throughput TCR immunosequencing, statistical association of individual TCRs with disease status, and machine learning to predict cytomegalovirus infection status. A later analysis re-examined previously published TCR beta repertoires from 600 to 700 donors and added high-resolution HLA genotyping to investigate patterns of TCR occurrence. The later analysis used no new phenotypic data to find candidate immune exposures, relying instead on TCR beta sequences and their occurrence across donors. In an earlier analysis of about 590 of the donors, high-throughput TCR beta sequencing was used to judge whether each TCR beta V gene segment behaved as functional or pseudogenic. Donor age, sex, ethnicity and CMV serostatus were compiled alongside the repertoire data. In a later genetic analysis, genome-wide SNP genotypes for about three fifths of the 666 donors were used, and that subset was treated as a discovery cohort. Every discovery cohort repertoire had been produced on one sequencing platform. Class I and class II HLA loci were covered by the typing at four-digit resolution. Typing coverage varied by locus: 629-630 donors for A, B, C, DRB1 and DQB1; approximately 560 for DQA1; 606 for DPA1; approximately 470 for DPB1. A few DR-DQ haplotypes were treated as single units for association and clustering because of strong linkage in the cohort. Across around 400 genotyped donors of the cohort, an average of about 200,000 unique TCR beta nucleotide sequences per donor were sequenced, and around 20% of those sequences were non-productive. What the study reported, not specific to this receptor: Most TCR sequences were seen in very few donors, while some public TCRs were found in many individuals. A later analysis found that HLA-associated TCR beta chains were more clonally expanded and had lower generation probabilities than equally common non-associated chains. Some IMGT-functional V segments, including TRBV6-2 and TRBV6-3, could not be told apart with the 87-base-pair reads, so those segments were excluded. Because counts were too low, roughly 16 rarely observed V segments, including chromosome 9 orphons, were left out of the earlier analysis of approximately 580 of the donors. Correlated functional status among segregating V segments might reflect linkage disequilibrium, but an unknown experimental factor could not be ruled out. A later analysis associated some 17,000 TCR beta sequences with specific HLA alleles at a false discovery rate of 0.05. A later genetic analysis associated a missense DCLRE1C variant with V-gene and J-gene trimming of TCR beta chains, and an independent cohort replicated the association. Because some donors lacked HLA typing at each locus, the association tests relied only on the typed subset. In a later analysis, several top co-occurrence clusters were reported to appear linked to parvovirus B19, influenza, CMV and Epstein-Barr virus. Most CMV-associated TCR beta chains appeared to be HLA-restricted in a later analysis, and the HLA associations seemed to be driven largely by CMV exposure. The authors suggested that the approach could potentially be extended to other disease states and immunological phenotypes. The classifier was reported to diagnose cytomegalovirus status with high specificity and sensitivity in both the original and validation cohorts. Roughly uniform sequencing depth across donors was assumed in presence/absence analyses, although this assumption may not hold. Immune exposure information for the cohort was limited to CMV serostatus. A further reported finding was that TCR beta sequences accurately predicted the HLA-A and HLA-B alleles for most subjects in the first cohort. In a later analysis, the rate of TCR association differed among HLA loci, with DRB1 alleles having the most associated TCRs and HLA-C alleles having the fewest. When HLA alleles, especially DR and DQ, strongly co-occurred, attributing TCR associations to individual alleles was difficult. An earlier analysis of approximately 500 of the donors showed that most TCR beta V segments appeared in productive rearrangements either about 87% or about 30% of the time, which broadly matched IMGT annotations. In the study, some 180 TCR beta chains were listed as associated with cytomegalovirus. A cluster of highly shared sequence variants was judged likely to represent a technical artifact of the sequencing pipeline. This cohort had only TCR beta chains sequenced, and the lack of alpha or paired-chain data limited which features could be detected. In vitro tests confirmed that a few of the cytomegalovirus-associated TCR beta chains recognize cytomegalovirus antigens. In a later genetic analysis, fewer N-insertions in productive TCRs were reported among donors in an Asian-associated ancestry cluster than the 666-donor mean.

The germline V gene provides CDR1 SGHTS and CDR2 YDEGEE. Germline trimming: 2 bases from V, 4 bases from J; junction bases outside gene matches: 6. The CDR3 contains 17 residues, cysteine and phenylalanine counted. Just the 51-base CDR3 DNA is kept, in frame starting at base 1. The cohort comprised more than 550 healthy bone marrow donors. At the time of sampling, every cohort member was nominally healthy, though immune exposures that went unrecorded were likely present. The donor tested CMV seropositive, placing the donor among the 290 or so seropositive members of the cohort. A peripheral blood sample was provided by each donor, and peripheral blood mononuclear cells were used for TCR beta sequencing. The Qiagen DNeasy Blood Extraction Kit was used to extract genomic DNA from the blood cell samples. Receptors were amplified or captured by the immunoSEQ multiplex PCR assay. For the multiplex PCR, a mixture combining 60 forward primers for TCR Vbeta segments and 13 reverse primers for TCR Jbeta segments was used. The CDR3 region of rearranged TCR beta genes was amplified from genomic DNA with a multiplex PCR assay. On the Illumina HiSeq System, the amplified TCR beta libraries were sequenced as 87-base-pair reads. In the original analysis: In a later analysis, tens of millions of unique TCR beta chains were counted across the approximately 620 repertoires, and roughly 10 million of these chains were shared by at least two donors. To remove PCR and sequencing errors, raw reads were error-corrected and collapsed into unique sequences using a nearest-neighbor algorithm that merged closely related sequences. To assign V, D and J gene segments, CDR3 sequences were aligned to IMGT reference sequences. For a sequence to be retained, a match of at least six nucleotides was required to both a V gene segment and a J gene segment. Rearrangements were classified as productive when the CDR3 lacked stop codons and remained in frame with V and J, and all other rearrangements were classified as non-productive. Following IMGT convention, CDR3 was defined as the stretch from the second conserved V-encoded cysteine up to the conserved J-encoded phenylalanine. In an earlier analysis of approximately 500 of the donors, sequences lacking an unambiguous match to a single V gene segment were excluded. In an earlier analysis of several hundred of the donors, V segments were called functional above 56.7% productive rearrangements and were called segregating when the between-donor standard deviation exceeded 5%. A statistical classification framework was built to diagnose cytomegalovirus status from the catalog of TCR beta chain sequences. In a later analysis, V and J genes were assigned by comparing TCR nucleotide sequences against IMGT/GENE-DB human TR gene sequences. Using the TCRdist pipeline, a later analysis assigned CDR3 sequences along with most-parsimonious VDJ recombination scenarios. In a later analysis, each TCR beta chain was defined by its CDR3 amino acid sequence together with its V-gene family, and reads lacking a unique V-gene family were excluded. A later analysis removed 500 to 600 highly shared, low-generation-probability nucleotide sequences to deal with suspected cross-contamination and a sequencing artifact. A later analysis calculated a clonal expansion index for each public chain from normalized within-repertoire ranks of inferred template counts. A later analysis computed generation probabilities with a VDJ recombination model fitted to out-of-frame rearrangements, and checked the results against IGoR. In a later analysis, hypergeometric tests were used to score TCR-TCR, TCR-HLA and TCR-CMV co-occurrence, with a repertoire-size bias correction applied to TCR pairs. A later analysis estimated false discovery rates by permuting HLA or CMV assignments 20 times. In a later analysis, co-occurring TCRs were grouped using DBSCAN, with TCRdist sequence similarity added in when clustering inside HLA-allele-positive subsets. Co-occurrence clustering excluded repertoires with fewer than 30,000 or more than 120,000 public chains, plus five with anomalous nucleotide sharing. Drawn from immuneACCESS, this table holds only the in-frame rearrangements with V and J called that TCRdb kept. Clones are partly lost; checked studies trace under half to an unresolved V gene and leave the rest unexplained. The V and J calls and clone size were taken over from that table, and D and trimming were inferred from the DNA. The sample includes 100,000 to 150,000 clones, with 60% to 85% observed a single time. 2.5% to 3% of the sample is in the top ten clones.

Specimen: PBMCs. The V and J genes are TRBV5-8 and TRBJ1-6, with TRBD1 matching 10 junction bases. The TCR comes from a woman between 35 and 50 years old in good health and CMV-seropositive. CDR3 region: CASSFPGQGLYNSPLHF. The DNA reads TGTGCCAGCAGCTTTCCGGGACAGGGGCTGTATAATTCACCCCTCCACTTT.